This T cell receptor (beta chain) is drawn from a study of T cell repertoires in cytomegalovirus infection. Study summary: Selected CMV epitopes included recently identified HLA-C-restricted ones as well as well-studied HLA-B-restricted ones. CMV infection and matching HLA type were both indicated by public TCR beta signatures. Points from the study as a whole: Accumulated public TCR beta family frequency recognized individuals carrying CMV together with the relevant HLA.

Many counts were recorded for this clonotype. The antigen remains unidentified. TCRdb redid the calling of the reads with MiXCR, one entry per CDR3 protein. The table includes about 770,000 distinct CDR3 sequences, 25% to 35% detected once. The CDR3 is 15 amino acids. Trimming removed 4 bases from V and 4 bases from J; junction bases left unmatched: 7. The germline V gene encodes CDR1 MNHEY and CDR2 SMNVEV (reference sequence). V gene TRBV27 combines with J gene TRBJ2-3, with 8 nucleotides matching TRBD2. This clonotype was obtained from a human donor in good health (CMV status not recorded). Some clones in this sample may be carry-over from other donors' samples. Source: cultured CD8+ T cells from PBMCs, taken from culture after CMV antigen stimulation. CDR3 amino acids: CASSYGGATPDTQYF. The CDR3, as DNA: TGTGCCAGCAGTTACGGGGGGGCTACCCCAGATACGCAGTATTTT.